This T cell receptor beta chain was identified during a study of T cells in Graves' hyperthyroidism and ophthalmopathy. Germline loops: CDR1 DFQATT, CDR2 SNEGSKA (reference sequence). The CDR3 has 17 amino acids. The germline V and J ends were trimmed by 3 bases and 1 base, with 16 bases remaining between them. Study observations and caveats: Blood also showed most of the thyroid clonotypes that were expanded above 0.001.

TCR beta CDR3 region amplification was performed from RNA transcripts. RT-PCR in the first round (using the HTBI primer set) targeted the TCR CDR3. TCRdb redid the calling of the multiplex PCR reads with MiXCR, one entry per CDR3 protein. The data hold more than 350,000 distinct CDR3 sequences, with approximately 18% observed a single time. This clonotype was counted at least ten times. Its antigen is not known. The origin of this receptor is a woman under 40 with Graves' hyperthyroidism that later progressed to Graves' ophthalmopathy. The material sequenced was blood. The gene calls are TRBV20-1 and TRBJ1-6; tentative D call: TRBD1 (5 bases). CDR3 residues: CSASGQGPWSYNSPLHF. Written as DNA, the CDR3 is TGCAGTGCTAGTGGTCAGGGACCGTGGTCCTATAATTCACCCCTCCACTTT.